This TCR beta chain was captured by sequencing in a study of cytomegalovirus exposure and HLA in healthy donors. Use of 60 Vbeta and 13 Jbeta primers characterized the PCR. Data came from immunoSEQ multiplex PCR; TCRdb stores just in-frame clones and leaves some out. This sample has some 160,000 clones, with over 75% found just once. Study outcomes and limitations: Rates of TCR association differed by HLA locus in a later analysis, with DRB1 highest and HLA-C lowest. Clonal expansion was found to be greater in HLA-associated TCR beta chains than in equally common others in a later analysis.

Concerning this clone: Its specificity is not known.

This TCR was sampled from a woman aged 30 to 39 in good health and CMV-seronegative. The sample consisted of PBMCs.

The DNA of the CDR3 is TGTGCCAGCAGTTTTCATCAGGGTTGGGTAGCTTTCTTT. It encodes CASSFHQGWVAFF. The rearrangement joins TRBV28 to TRBJ1-1; maybe TRBD1 (5 bases). The ends were cut back, 3 bases at V and 10 bases at J, with 15 bases in the middle. The CDR3 consists of 13 residues. Germline assignment: CDR1 MDHEN and CDR2 SYDVKM.